The 30 T cell receptor beta chains below all came from one sample that was sequenced in a study of T-cell reconstitution after alpha-beta-depleted transplantation in children. Unique molecular identifiers featured in how the TCRbeta library was prepared. Each CDR3 protein is one row after TCRdb ran MiXCR on the PCR reads. The sample records a few hundred thousand distinct CDR3 sequences, roughly 11% being singletons. The starting material was PBMCs from the stem cell graft donor, obtained from the stem cell graft. These receptors were obtained from a human donor who donated a stem cell graft to a child with acute myeloid leukemia.

This clonotype appeared a few times. V usage is TRBV9 and J usage is TRBJ2-7, with TRBD1 matching 12 bases. This CDR3 spans 15 amino acids. CDR1 SGDLS and CDR2 YYNGEE come from the germline V gene. The V segment lost 4 bases and the J segment 7 bases; nucleotides outside the gene matches: 9. The CDR3 spells CASSPQGQGAGEQYV. CDR3 sequence (DNA): TGTGCCAGCAGCCCCCAGGGACAGGGGGCCGGAGAGCAGTACGTC.

This clonotype was detected ten times or more. The chain couples TRBV12-3 or TRBV12-4 to TRBJ2-5; D gene uncertain. Trimming cost V 3 bases and J 5 bases, with 10 bases left between them. The CDR3 contains 13 residues. The DNA for the CDR3 is TGTGCCAGCAGTTTTGTCCCGGAGGAGACCCAGTACTTC. Its translation is CASSFVPEETQYF.

This clonotype was counted only a few times. This chain links TRBV20-1 with TRBJ2-3; no firm D call. V gave up 5 bases and J gave up 5 bases, with 11 bases separating them. The CDR3 length is 12 residues. CDR1 is DFQATT, CDR2 SNEGSKA, per germline (reference sequence). The CDR3 here is CSAGRYRDTQYF. Written as DNA, the CDR3 is TGCAGTGCTGGAAGATACAGAGATACGCAGTATTTT.

V gene TRBV12-3 or TRBV12-4 combines with J gene TRBJ1-1; 9 bases map to TRBD1. CDR3 length: 17 residues. The trim removed 2 bases at V and 0 bases at J, leaving 7 bases unmatched. In DNA, the CDR3 is TGTGCCAGCAGTTTATGGACAGGGGCGAGGGTGAACACTGAAGCTTTCTTT. Residues: CASSLWTGARVNTEAFF.

This clonotype was observed a few times. V and J are TRBV6-1 and TRBJ2-6, with D perhaps matching TRBD1 (6 bases). The CDR3 has 18 amino acids. Germline V gene sequence: CDR1 MNHNS, CDR2 SASEGT. V was pared by 6 bases and J by 0 bases, with 18 bases between. For the CDR3, the DNA is TGTGCCAGCAGCACCTTGGTGGGGGCGACCTCTGGGGCCAACGTCCTGACTTTC. Residues: CASSTLVGATSGANVLTF.

This clonotype occurred many times. The chain recombines TRBV7-2 with TRBJ2-1; D gene unclear. The V end lost 4 bases, the J end lost 8 bases, and 12 bases lay between the germline ends. The CDR3 is 13 residues long. Germline-derived CDR1 and CDR2 are SGHTA and FQGNSA. CDR3 residues: CASSSPNQDEQFF. As DNA, the CDR3 is TGTGCCAGCAGCTCCCCAAATCAGGATGAGCAGTTCTTC.

This clonotype occurred a few times. This chain uses TRBV15 with TRBJ2-7, with 9 bases identical to TRBD1. The germline V gene encodes CDR1 LNHNV and CDR2 YYDKDF (reference sequence). CDR3 length: 16 residues. Trimming removed 0 bases from V and 3 bases from J; junction bases left unmatched: 6. CDR3 nucleotides: TGTGCCACCAGCAGAGATCGACAGGGGGGCCTCTACGAGCAGTACTTC. This gives the protein CATSRDRQGGLYEQYF.

The chain recombines TRBV6-5 with TRBJ1-6; 8 bases agree with TRBD1. Germline-derived CDR1 and CDR2 are MNHEY and SVGAGI. The trim removed 0 bases at V and 9 bases at J, leaving 10 bases unmatched. This CDR3 region has 17 residues. CDR3 coding DNA: TGTGCCAGCAGTTACTCAATTTTGGGACAGGCGGGTTCACCCCTCCACTTT. Amino acids: CASSYSILGQAGSPLHF.

The V call is TRBV20-1, the J call TRBJ1-1; 7 bases align to TRBD1. Germline CDR1 and CDR2: DFQATT and SNEGSKA (reference sequence). This CDR3 contains 15 residues. J lost 1 base, V lost 6 bases, and 11 bases had no gene match. The CDR3 protein is CSALRGQQGNTEAFF. In nucleotides, the CDR3 is TGCAGTGCCTTACGGGGACAGCAGGGGAACACTGAAGCTTTCTTT.

J is TRBJ2-2 and V is TRBV9; 8 positions agree with TRBD1. Germline V gene data show CDR1 as SGDLS and CDR2 as YYNGEE. V lost 4 bases to trimming and J lost 6 bases; unmatched junction nucleotides: 8. This CDR3 is 15 amino acids long. The CDR3 protein is CASSTRDRRSGELFF. CDR3 DNA sequence: TGTGCCAGCAGCACACGGGACAGGAGGTCCGGGGAGCTGTTTTTT.

This sequence joins TRBV6-1 and TRBJ2-1, with 9 bases matching TRBD1. CDR1 is MNHNS, CDR2 SASEGT, per germline. This CDR3 region has 14 residues. Trimming took 6 bases from V and 6 from J; bases not matched to a gene: 6. For the CDR3, the DNA is TGTGCCAGCAGAACAGGGGGCGCGGGCAATGAGCAGTTCTTC. Its translation: CASRTGGAGNEQFF.

This chain links TRBV7-2 with TRBJ1-1, with TRBD1 as a possible D gene (5 bases). Trimming stripped 6 bases from V and 3 bases from J, with 14 bases between. The CDR3 consists of 14 residues. Germline V gives CDR1 SGHTA, CDR2 FQGNSA. CDR3: CASSPRGWDTEAFF. CDR3 DNA sequence: TGTGCCAGCAGTCCGAGGGGTTGGGACACTGAAGCTTTCTTT.

The table lists this clonotype with many counts. This chain links TRBV7-6 with TRBJ1-1; no clear D gene. Germline CDR1 is SGHVS and CDR2 is FNYEAQ. This CDR3 spans 15 amino acids. Trimming cost V 1 base and J 1 base, with 10 bases left between them. DNA of the CDR3: TGTGCCAGCAGCTTAGGGGCGACCGCGAACACTGAAGCTTTCTTT. It yields the protein CASSLGATANTEAFF.

In its sample, this clonotype was seen many times. The chain uses TRBV20-1 and TRBJ1-2; no reliable D call. CDR3 length equals 12 residues. Germline-derived CDR1 and CDR2 are DFQATT and SNEGSKA (reference sequence). Trimming shortened V by 3 bases and J by 5 bases, and 10 bases separated the two germline ends. CDR3 protein: CSARAPPYGYTF. As DNA, the CDR3 is TGCAGTGCTAGGGCACCGCCTTATGGCTACACCTTC.

The gene calls are TRBV4-2 and TRBJ2-5; 11 bases fit TRBD2. CDR3 length equals 16 residues. Per the germline V gene, CDR1 is LGHNA and CDR2 is YNFKEQ. J lost 0 bases, V lost 3 bases, and 3 bases had no gene match. In DNA, the CDR3 is TGTGCCAGCAGCCAGGGGACTAGCGGAGACCAAGAGACCCAGTACTTC. Translated: CASSQGTSGDQETQYF.

The chain joins TRBV7-2 to TRBJ2-1; D not resolved. V gave up 4 bases and J gave up 9 bases, with 10 bases separating them. Germline lookup yields CDR1 SGHTA and CDR2 FQGNSA. This CDR3 spans 12 amino acids. The CDR3: CASSSPSSEQFF. As DNA, the CDR3 is TGTGCCAGCAGCTCCCCTAGTAGTGAGCAGTTCTTC.

This clonotype was seen more than once but under ten times. The chain is built from TRBV20-1 and TRBJ2-3; 11 bases are a match to TRBD2. The V gene end was trimmed by 2 bases and the J gene end by 6 bases; junction bases not matched to a gene: 7. In germline, CDR1 is DFQATT, CDR2 SNEGSKA (reference sequence). The CDR3 extends over 15 amino acids. The CDR3 DNA reads TGCAGTGCTAGACTAGCGGGAGGCCCGGGGGATACGCAGTATTTT. Its translation: CSARLAGGPGDTQYF.

This chain uses TRBV4-3 with TRBJ2-5; a possible D gene is TRBD2 (6 bases). The ends were cut back, 0 bases at V and 2 bases at J, with 16 bases in the middle. The CDR3 is 17 residues long. Germline loops: CDR1 LGHNA, CDR2 YSLEER. The chain's CDR3 is CASSQDRAGTDQETQYF. The CDR3 DNA reads as TGCGCCAGCAGCCAAGATCGGGCGGGGACCGATCAAGAGACCCAGTACTTC.

This clonotype was seen only a few times. This sequence joins TRBV12-3 or TRBV12-4 and TRBJ1-4; 7 nucleotides agree with TRBD1. J gave up 8 bases and V 6 bases, and 9 bases lay outside the gene matches. This CDR3 has 14 amino acids. The CDR3 DNA reads as TGTGCCAGCAGCCGGGACAGCGGGTCCGAAAAACTGTTTTTT. This codes for CASSRDSGSEKLFF.

This rearrangement joins TRBV7-6 to TRBJ2-2; 10 bases match TRBD2. Per the germline V gene, CDR1 is SGHVS and CDR2 is FNYEAQ. V lost 7 bases, J lost 5 bases, and 13 bases stayed unmatched. CDR3 length: 17 amino acids. CDR3 bases: TGTGCCAGCACCCCCGTAGCTAGCGGGAGTAGGACCGGGGAGCTGTTTTTT. Protein: CASTPVASGSRTGELFF.

J is TRBJ2-5 and V is TRBV29-1; D gene ambiguous. This CDR3 has 11 residues. V lost 3 bases and J lost 2, with 4 bases in between. CDR1 and CDR2 (germline): SQVTM, ANQGSEA. The CDR3, as DNA: TGCAGCGTTGAGGTTCAAGAGACCCAGTACTTC. Protein product: CSVEVQETQYF.

J is TRBJ2-2 and V is TRBV6-1; TRBD2 matches at 8 bases. Germline lookup yields CDR1 MNHNS and CDR2 SASEGT. Losses at the gene ends were 8 bases for V and 0 bases for J; bases not matched to a gene: 11. The CDR3 loop spans 17 amino acids. The CDR3, as DNA: TGTGCCAGCGTAGCGAGTAGCGGGGCTCCGAACACCGGGGAGCTGTTTTTT. This translates into CASVASSGAPNTGELFF.

The rearrangement uses TRBV7-2 and TRBJ2-2, with D tentatively TRBD1 (6 bases). CDR1 is SGHTA, CDR2 FQGNSA, per germline. CDR3 length: 15 amino acids. Deletions cut 7 bases from V and 7 bases from J, with 19 bases between. CDR3 coding DNA: TGTGCCAGCACCGCCCTACAGGGATCGGGCGGGGAGCTGTTTTTT. Its protein product is CASTALQGSGGELFF.

This clonotype has at least ten counts. The chain couples TRBV29-1 to TRBJ2-7; no firm D call. The CDR3 totals 11 residues. The germline V gene encodes CDR1 SQVTM and CDR2 ANQGSEA. The germline V and J ends were trimmed by 6 bases and 5 bases, with 11 bases remaining between them. The CDR3 DNA is TGCAGCGTGGGAAACTTAGACGAGCAGTACTTC. It encodes CSVGNLDEQYF.

This clonotype was picked up a small number of times. This CDR3 is CSVALLTDTQYF. The DNA of the CDR3 is TGCAGCGTTGCCTTACTCACAGATACGCAGTATTTT. The chain joins TRBV29-1 to TRBJ2-3, with unresolved D. The CDR3 has 12 residues. Between the trimmed V and J ends, which lost 4 bases and 2 bases, there was a span of 7 bases. The germline CDR1 and CDR2 sequences are SQVTM and ANQGSEA.

The chain joins TRBV15 to TRBJ2-3; 8 nucleotides line up with TRBD2. Germline assignment: CDR1 LNHNV and CDR2 YYDKDF (reference sequence). Unmatched junction bases numbered 9, after V lost 1 base and J lost 9 bases. The CDR3 is made up of 15 amino acids. This chain's CDR3 is CATSRGGLGQITQYF. CDR3 nucleotides: TGTGCCACCAGCAGAGGGGGACTAGGGCAGATAACGCAGTATTTT.

This clonotype showed up just a few times. This rearrangement joins TRBV29-1 to TRBJ2-2, with 9 nucleotides matching TRBD1. The CDR3 runs 16 residues. The germline V gene encodes CDR1 SQVTM and CDR2 ANQGSEA. The V segment lost 4 bases and the J segment 4 bases; nucleotides outside the gene matches: 10. The CDR3: CSVGTTGGAGTGELFF. In nucleotides, the CDR3 is TGCAGCGTTGGAACTACAGGGGGCGCCGGCACCGGGGAGCTGTTTTTT.

About this clonotype: A read error may explain this, as a much larger clone is one base away. CDR3 amino acids: CASSLGPGSSEQYF. CDR3 DNA sequence: TGTGCCAGCAGTTTAGGGCCAGGATCCTCCGAGCAGTACTTC. The chain recombines TRBV12-3 or TRBV12-4 with TRBJ2-7; D not certain. This CDR3 has 14 residues.

This clonotype was seen only a few times. CDR3 region: CASSPTGSLAKNIQYF. As DNA, the CDR3 is TGTGCCAGCAGTCCAACTGGATCGTTAGCCAAAAACATTCAGTACTTC. The chain couples TRBV12-3 or TRBV12-4 to TRBJ2-4; D not resolved. The V gene lost 5 bases and the J gene lost 0 bases, with 14 bases spanning the gap. CDR3 size: 16 residues.

The CDR3 DNA is TGCGCCAGCAGCTCGTCTGTCCGGACAGGGTTTTCAGATACGCAGTATTTT. Protein product: CASSSSVRTGFSDTQYF. The rearrangement joins TRBV5-1 to TRBJ2-3; 8 bases are a match to TRBD1. The CDR3 covers 17 residues. Germline V gene sequence: CDR1 SGHRS, CDR2 YFSETQ. V gave up 3 bases and J gave up 4 bases; unmatched junction bases: 13.